One and the same sample provided the 27 T cell receptor beta chains below, sequenced in a study of patients with pleural tuberculosis. MiXCR, applied by TCRdb to the reads, yields one record per CDR3 protein. Of some 48,000 distinct CDR3 sequences in the sample, approximately 7.9% are singletons; the top ten hold about 17%. The receptor source for this set is a human donor with pleural tuberculosis.

This clonotype appeared many times. CDR3: CASSQEMRGTEAFF. In DNA form, the CDR3 reads TGTGCCAGCAGCCAAGAGATGAGGGGGACTGAAGCTTTCTTT. This rearrangement joins TRBV14 to TRBJ1-1; perhaps TRBD1 as D (6 bases). The CDR3 runs to 14 residues. Trimming removed 0 bases from V and 5 bases from J, with 10 bases in between. The germline V gene encodes CDR1 SGHDN and CDR2 FVKESK.

This clonotype was detected ten times or more. The chain recombines TRBV25-1 with TRBJ2-7; D not resolved. In germline, CDR1 is MGHDK, CDR2 SYGVNS. Trimming removed 3 bases at V and 2 bases at J, with 2 bases between. There are 11 residues in the CDR3. Here the CDR3 reads CASSETYEQYF. CDR3 coding DNA: TGTGCCAGCAGTGAGACCTACGAGCAGTACTTC.

This clonotype has a count of ten or more. V is TRBV6-1 and J is TRBJ2-5; TRBD1 is a possible D gene (6 bases). CDR1 is MNHNS, CDR2 SASEGT, per germline. V was clipped by 4 bases and J by 2 bases, with 11 bases between them. This CDR3 is built from 14 residues. The CDR3 spells CASSGRTAQETQYF. CDR3 in DNA: TGTGCCAGCAGTGGAAGGACAGCTCAAGAGACCCAGTACTTC.

This clonotype was counted many times. The genes are TRBV6-1 and TRBJ2-7; 9 nucleotides match TRBD2. The CDR3 is 14 amino acids. The V gene's germline CDR1 is MNHNS and CDR2 SASEGT. Trimming took 5 bases from V and 7 from J; bases not matched to a gene: 9. The CDR3 sequence: CASSTGTSPYEQYV. CDR3 DNA sequence: TGTGCCAGCAGTACCGGGACTAGCCCGTATGAGCAGTACGTC.

At least ten counts were recorded for this clonotype. The V call is TRBV27, the J call TRBJ1-1; 8 bases fit TRBD1. The J segment lost 2 bases and the V segment lost 6 bases, leaving 5 bases of the junction unmatched. Looked up from germline, CDR1 is MNHEY and CDR2 is SMNVEV (reference sequence). The CDR3 loop spans 14 amino acids. CDR3 amino acids: CASRETGDNTEAFF. The CDR3 region has the DNA TGTGCCAGCAGGGAGACAGGGGACAACACTGAAGCTTTCTTT.

This clonotype has a count of ten or more. This sequence joins TRBV11-1 and TRBJ2-7; 12 bases match TRBD1. V lost 5 bases, J lost 3 bases, and 8 bases stayed unmatched. Looked up from germline, CDR1 is SGHAT and CDR2 is FQDESV (reference sequence). The length of the CDR3 is 16 residues. The CDR3 sequence: CASSGPGTGGFYEQYF. CDR3 nucleotides: TGTGCCAGCAGCGGACCCGGGACAGGGGGCTTCTACGAGCAGTACTTC.

This clonotype was recorded at least ten times. The chain couples TRBV27 to TRBJ2-7; no firm D call. CDR3 size: 14 residues. The germline V gene encodes CDR1 MNHEY and CDR2 SMNVEV (reference sequence). V gave up 7 bases and J gave up 2 bases, with 15 bases separating them. The CDR3 loop reads CASTMSTQPYEQYV. CDR3 nucleotide sequence: TGTGCCAGCACCATGTCCACTCAACCCTACGAGCAGTACGTC.

As concerns this clonotype: Since a much larger clone is just one base distant, this may be a read error. The CDR3 carries no conserved terminal phenylalanine or tryptophan, so it likely arises from a read error. The rearrangement uses TRBV3-1 and TRBJ1-1; D gene ambiguous. CDR1 LGHDT and CDR2 YNNKEL come from the germline V gene (reference sequence). V was clipped by 0 bases and J by 1 base, with 6 bases between them. The CDR3 length is 14 residues. CDR3 DNA sequence: TGTGCCAGCAGCCAAGATCGGGGGAACACTGAAGCTTTCTCT. Its translation: CASSQDRGNTEAFS.

This clonotype came up a few times. The V call is TRBV19, the J call TRBJ1-5; tentatively, D is TRBD1 (5 bases). Germline loops: CDR1 LNHDA, CDR2 SQIVND (reference sequence). This CDR3 has 15 amino acids. V was shortened by 7 bases and J by 2 bases, with 15 bases between the two germline ends. This CDR3 reads CASTPRQGGNQPQHF. CDR3 coding DNA: TGTGCCAGTACCCCTAGGCAGGGAGGCAATCAGCCCCAGCATTTT.

In this sample, this clonotype turned up many times. The rearrangement uses TRBV24-1 and TRBJ2-5; D not certain. This CDR3 spans 15 amino acids. V was shortened by 7 bases and J by 2 bases, with 16 bases between the two germline ends. Looked up from germline, CDR1 is KGHDR and CDR2 is SFDVKD. CDR3: CATSSPDMLQETQYF. CDR3 DNA sequence: TGTGCCACCAGCTCACCTGACATGCTACAAGAGACCCAGTACTTC.

This clonotype came up many times. The J gene is TRBJ1-2, the V gene TRBV11-1, with TRBD1 matching 7 bases. Unmatched junction bases numbered 10, after V lost 0 bases and J lost 6 bases. CDR1 is SGHAT, CDR2 FQDESV, per germline (reference sequence). This CDR3 spans 16 amino acids. CDR3 in amino acids: CASSLAINRGGDGYTF. For the CDR3, the DNA is TGTGCCAGCAGCTTAGCGATTAACAGGGGAGGGGATGGCTACACCTTC. Variable domain in full (rest from reference TRBV11-1 and TRBJ1-2): EAEVAQSPRYKITEKSQAVAFWCDPISGHATLYWYRQILGQGPELLVQFQDESVVDDSQLPKDRFSAERLKGVDSTLKIQPAELGDSAMYLCASSLAINRGGDGYTFGSGTRLTVV.

This chain joins TRBV29-1 and TRBJ2-1; D may correspond to TRBD1 or TRBD2 (6 bases each). There are 12 residues in the CDR3. Germline CDR1 and CDR2: SQVTM and ANQGSEA. V was cut by 6 bases and J by 8 bases, with 14 bases left in between. The CDR3 DNA sequence: TGCAGCGTGGGACTTGGGGGCGATGAGCAGTTCTTC. Encoded protein: CSVGLGGDEQFF.

This clonotype was detected many times. The rearrangement links TRBV11-2 to TRBJ2-5, with no clear D. The CDR3 spans 13 residues. V was cut by 1 base and J by 4 bases, with 7 bases left in between. CDR1 and CDR2 (germline): SGHAT, FQNNGV. The CDR3 DNA sequence: TGTGCCAGCAGCTTAGGCGGATTAGAGACCCAGTACTTC. Translation: CASSLGGLETQYF.

This clonotype has at least ten counts. The chain has TRBV15 and TRBJ1-2; D is undetermined. Germline-derived CDR1 and CDR2 are LNHNV and YYDKDF (reference sequence). The CDR3 length is 15 residues. The V end was cut by 0 bases, the J end by 6 bases, with 14 bases between. The CDR3 DNA reads as TGTGCCACCAGCAGAGATGGGTCCGGTCTGGATGGCTACACCTTC. Translated: CATSRDGSGLDGYTF. Variable domain in full (rest from reference TRBV15 and TRBJ1-2): DAMVIQNPRYQVTQFGKPVTLSCSQTLNHNVMYWYQQKSSQAPKLLFHYYDKDFNNEADTPDNFQSRRPNTSFCFLDIRSPGLGDTAMYLCATSRDGSGLDGYTFGSGTRLTVV.

The V and J genes are TRBV19 and TRBJ1-5; D remains unclear. V was cut by 0 bases and J by 9 bases, with 15 bases left in between. This CDR3 is built from 15 residues. The germline CDR1 and CDR2 sequences are LNHDA and SQIVND (reference sequence). The CDR3 loop reads CASSIDSQAVWPQHF. The CDR3 nucleotides are TGTGCCAGTAGTATAGATAGCCAGGCGGTTTGGCCCCAGCATTTT.

In this sample, this clonotype turned up many times. CDR3 coding DNA: TGTGCCAGCTCTCAGGGTCCGGCGAACACTGAAGCTTTCTTT. Its protein product is CASSQGPANTEAFF. This chain connects TRBV18 to TRBJ1-1; a possible D gene is TRBD1 (5 bases). The CDR3 contains 14 residues. Trimming pared 6 bases from V and 1 base from J, leaving 12 bases between. Germline-derived CDR1 and CDR2 are KGHSH and LQKENI.

The V call is TRBV29-1, the J call TRBJ1-1; tentatively, D is TRBD1 (5 bases). The germline gives CDR1 SQVTM, CDR2 ANQGSEA. The length of the CDR3 is 10 residues. The CDR3 coding sequence is TGCATGGGGGTGAACACTGAAGCTTTCTTT. It translates to CMGVNTEAFF.

This clonotype was counted at least ten times. Here the CDR3 reads CSARVIRAAPDTQYF. The DNA for the CDR3 is TGCAGTGCTAGAGTTATCAGGGCAGCCCCAGATACGCAGTATTTT. This rearrangement joins TRBV20-1 to TRBJ2-3; weak D call: TRBD1 (5 bases). Germline V lookup: CDR1 DFQATT, CDR2 SNEGSKA (reference sequence). Trimming stripped 1 base from V and 4 bases from J, with 15 bases between. The CDR3 extends over 15 amino acids.

This clonotype was detected ten times or more. The chain couples TRBV12-3 or TRBV12-4 to TRBJ1-5; the D gene is possibly TRBD1 (5 bases). V shed 7 bases and J shed 4 bases, with 8 bases lying between them. This CDR3 region has 12 residues. This chain's CDR3 is CASTSGNQPQHF. CDR3 coding DNA: TGTGCCAGCACCTCAGGGAATCAGCCCCAGCATTTT.

This clonotype has ten or more counts. J is TRBJ2-3 and V is TRBV2; D is perhaps TRBD2 (5 bases). Per germline, CDR1 SNHLY and CDR2 FYNNEI. CDR3 length equals 14 residues. The germline V and J ends were trimmed by 6 bases and 2 bases, with 12 bases remaining between them. Here the CDR3 DNA reads TGTGCCAGCAGGGAAACTAGGGACACAGATACGCAGTATTTT. It encodes CASRETRDTDTQYF.

This clonotype has ten or more counts. CDR3 sequence reads: CASSSAEEVITDTQYF. CDR3 sequence (DNA): TGTGCCAGCAGTTCGGCCGAGGAGGTGATCACAGATACGCAGTATTTT. The chain is built from TRBV12-3 or TRBV12-4 and TRBJ2-3; maybe TRBD2 (5 bases). Trimming cost V 4 bases and J 2 bases, with 16 bases left between them. CDR3 length equals 16 residues.

This clonotype was recorded at least ten times. The chain links TRBV12-3 or TRBV12-4 to TRBJ2-1; perhaps TRBD2 as D (6 bases). V gave up 6 bases and J gave up 4 bases, with 16 bases separating them. The CDR3 has 15 residues. The CDR3 region has the DNA TGTGCCAGCAGGTGGTTGGGGCGGGAATACAATGAGCAGTTCTTC. Translation: CASRWLGREYNEQFF.

The sample holds many counts of this clonotype. J is TRBJ2-1 and V is TRBV11-2; D remains unclear. This CDR3 has 14 residues. From germline, CDR1 is SGHAT and CDR2 FQNNGV. V dropped 5 bases and J dropped 1 base, with 9 bases sitting between them. The CDR3 is CASSRTSSYNEQFF. The CDR3 bases are TGTGCCAGCAGCCGGACCTCTTCCTACAATGAGCAGTTCTTC.

Ten or more counts support this clonotype. CDR3 residues: CASSPRAITDTQYF. DNA for the CDR3: TGTGCCAGCAGTCCTAGAGCCATCACAGATACGCAGTATTTT. V and J are TRBV27 and TRBJ2-3; D uncertain. Germline V CDR1 and CDR2: MNHEY, SMNVEV (reference sequence). Deletions cut 5 bases from V and 2 bases from J, with 11 bases between. The CDR3 spans 14 residues.

This clonotype was seen a few times. The chain combines TRBV5-1 with TRBJ2-6; D is perhaps TRBD1 (5 bases). The germline V gene encodes CDR1 SGHRS and CDR2 YFSETQ. The V and J ends lost 5 bases and 0 bases respectively, with 9 bases between them. The CDR3 sequence is 15 residues long. CDR3 sequence reads: CASRPTGSGANVLTF. CDR3 DNA: TGCGCCAGCAGACCAACAGGCTCTGGGGCCAACGTCCTGACTTTC.

On this clonotype itself: This clone may be a read error of a much larger clone one base away. The V gene is TRBV20-1, the J gene TRBJ1-5; D uncertain. This CDR3 has 14 residues. Germline V gene lookup returns CDR1 DFQATT and CDR2 SNEGSKA (reference sequence). The V gene lost 0 bases and the J gene lost 2 bases, with 8 bases spanning the gap. CDR3 protein: CSARDAVGNQPQHF. CDR3 DNA sequence: TGCAGTGCTAGAGATGCAGTGGGCAATCAGCCCCAGCATTTT.

This clonotype was seen ten or more times. The CDR3 sequence is CASSLGLSSYEQYV. CDR3 in DNA: TGTGCCAGCAGCTTGGGCCTTAGCTCCTACGAGCAGTACGTC. The chain is built from TRBV11-2 and TRBJ2-7; D not resolved. Germline-derived CDR1 and CDR2 are SGHAT and FQNNGV. The CDR3 totals 14 residues. Trimming cost V 3 bases and J 0 bases, with 9 bases left between them.